These T cell receptor beta chains were read from a single sample in a study of cytomegalovirus exposure and HLA in healthy donors. Measured with immunoSEQ multiplex PCR; TCRdb has only the in-frame clones, and not every one. Altogether approximately 80,000 clones are present, roughly 93% being singletons, with the ten largest covering 3% to 4%. The source material was PBMCs. Every receptor here comes from a woman between 25 and 40 years old in good health and CMV-seronegative. Each CDR3 is given with its conserved first and last residue. Each record gives: clone size, D gene, J gene, V gene, CDR3 protein, CDR3 DNA. A D gene is named only where the DNA matches it firmly. Clone size, where shown, is once, few, many, or a class for clones that have expanded.

abundance: -; d_gene: TRBD1; j_gene: TRBJ2-2; v_gene: TRBV11-3; CDR3aa: CASSLRSLGDSTGELFF; CDR3nt: TGTGCCAGCAGCTTAAGGTCCCTGGGGGACAGCACCGGGGAGCTGTTTTTT
abundance: -; d_gene: TRBD1; j_gene: TRBJ1-2; v_gene: TRBV6-1; CDR3aa: CASSPHRQGLGYTF; CDR3nt: TGTGCCAGCAGTCCCCACCGACAGGGGCTTGGCTACACCTTC
abundance: -; d_gene: TRBD1; j_gene: TRBJ2-1; v_gene: TRBV28; CDR3aa: CASKRQGSYNEQFF; CDR3nt: TGTGCCAGCAAAAGACAGGGCTCCTACAATGAGCAGTTCTTC
abundance: -; d_gene: -; j_gene: TRBJ2-1; v_gene: TRBV27; CDR3aa: CASSQGHYNEQFF; CDR3nt: TGTGCCAGCAGTCAGGGACACTACAATGAGCAGTTCTTC
abundance: -; d_gene: -; j_gene: TRBJ1-1; v_gene: TRBV19; CDR3aa: CASSRNPRRMNTEAFF; CDR3nt: TGTGCCAGTAGCCGAAACCCAAGGAGGATGAACACTGAAGCTTTCTTT
abundance: -; d_gene: TRBD1; j_gene: TRBJ2-1; v_gene: TRBV7-7; CDR3aa: CASSPGQGNNEQFF; CDR3nt: TGTGCCAGCAGCCCGGGACAGGGTAACAATGAGCAGTTCTTC
abundance: -; d_gene: -; j_gene: TRBJ2-1; v_gene: TRBV30; CDR3aa: CAWTRQYNEQFF; CDR3nt: TGTGCCTGGACCCGACAGTACAATGAGCAGTTCTTC
abundance: -; d_gene: TRBD2; j_gene: TRBJ2-3; v_gene: TRBV9; CDR3aa: CASSVGGSGEDTQYF; CDR3nt: TGTGCCAGCAGCGTAGGGGGTAGCGGGGAGGATACGCAGTATTTT
abundance: -; d_gene: TRBD2; j_gene: TRBJ2-1; v_gene: TRBV4-3; CDR3aa: CASSPGVAGVSGNEQFF; CDR3nt: TGCGCCAGCAGCCCCGGTGTAGCGGGGGTTTCGGGCAATGAGCAGTTCTTC
abundance: once; d_gene: -; j_gene: TRBJ2-7; v_gene: TRBV6-1; CDR3aa: CASRQAYYEQYF; CDR3nt: TGTGCCAGCAGGCAGGCATACTACGAGCAGTACTTC
abundance: -; d_gene: TRBD2; j_gene: TRBJ2-5; v_gene: TRBV6-5; CDR3aa: CASSYKRGRQETQYF; CDR3nt: TGTGCCAGCAGTTACAAGCGGGGGAGACAAGAGACCCAGTACTTC
abundance: few; d_gene: -; j_gene: TRBJ1-2; v_gene: TRBV4-1; CDR3aa: CASSQDSGTTNYGYTF; CDR3nt: TGCGCCAGCAGCCAAGATAGCGGGACTACTAACTATGGCTACACCTTC
abundance: -; d_gene: -; j_gene: TRBJ1-1; v_gene: TRBV6-1; CDR3aa: CASSEFEGPMNTEAFF; CDR3nt: TGTGCCAGCAGTGAATTCGAGGGCCCTATGAACACTGAAGCTTTCTTT
abundance: -; d_gene: -; j_gene: TRBJ2-7; v_gene: TRBV11-2; CDR3aa: CASSLKVPGVVQYF; CDR3nt: TGTGCCAGCAGCTTAAAGGTTCCAGGTGTGGTGCAGTACTTC
abundance: -; d_gene: TRBD2; j_gene: TRBJ2-3; v_gene: TRBV4-2; CDR3aa: CASSYLGLALGGTDTQYF; CDR3nt: TGTGCCAGCTCGTACCTTGGACTAGCGCTTGGGGGCACAGATACGCAGTATTTT
abundance: -; d_gene: -; j_gene: TRBJ2-7; v_gene: TRBV6-6; CDR3aa: CASGKSGRGRDEQYF; CDR3nt: TGTGCCAGCGGTAAAAGTGGCCGGGGAAGGGACGAGCAGTACTTC
abundance: -; d_gene: TRBD1; j_gene: TRBJ1-2; v_gene: TRBV18; CDR3aa: CASSPDRGFLLVNGYTF; CDR3nt: TGTGCCAGCTCACCAGACAGGGGGTTTCTTCTGGTTAATGGCTACACCTTC
abundance: -; d_gene: TRBD1; j_gene: TRBJ2-7; v_gene: TRBV6-5; CDR3aa: CASSLGQGASEQYF; CDR3nt: TGTGCCAGCAGCCTGGGACAGGGTGCCAGCGAGCAGTACTTC
abundance: once; d_gene: -; j_gene: TRBJ1-4; v_gene: TRBV11-2; CDR3aa: CASSLTGLSPEKLFF; CDR3nt: TGTGCCAGCAGCTTAACAGGGTTGAGTCCCGAAAAACTGTTTTTT
abundance: -; d_gene: -; j_gene: TRBJ1-5; v_gene: TRBV19; CDR3aa: CASSIRQEYQPQHF; CDR3nt: TGTGCCAGTAGTATCCGGCAGGAATATCAGCCCCAGCATTTT
abundance: -; d_gene: -; j_gene: TRBJ1-6; v_gene: TRBV9; CDR3aa: CASSVAAGVENSPLHF; CDR3nt: TGTGCCAGCAGCGTTGCCGCAGGGGTGGAAAATTCACCCCTCCACTTT
abundance: -; d_gene: -; j_gene: TRBJ2-3; v_gene: TRBV2; CDR3aa: CASSEQAPTDTQYF; CDR3nt: TGTGCCAGCAGTGAGCAGGCCCCCACAGATACGCAGTATTTT
abundance: once; d_gene: TRBD1; j_gene: TRBJ2-5; v_gene: TRBV10-2; CDR3aa: CASRRAPTGARRETQYF; CDR3nt: TGCGCCAGCAGACGAGCCCCCACAGGGGCGAGGCGAGAGACCCAGTACTTC
abundance: -; d_gene: TRBD2; j_gene: TRBJ2-1; v_gene: TRBV11-2; CDR3aa: CASSPGLAGGGYNEQFF; CDR3nt: TGTGCCAGCAGCCCGGGACTAGCGGGAGGAGGATACAATGAGCAGTTCTTC
abundance: -; d_gene: TRBD1; j_gene: TRBJ1-5; v_gene: TRBV27; CDR3aa: CASSAWTGPHQPQHF; CDR3nt: TGTGCCAGCAGTGCCTGGACAGGGCCGCATCAGCCCCAGCATTTT
abundance: -; d_gene: TRBD2; j_gene: TRBJ2-5; v_gene: TRBV27; CDR3aa: CASSFLRGGKTQYF; CDR3nt: TGTGCCAGCAGTTTCCTTAGGGGAGGGAAGACCCAGTACTTC
abundance: -; d_gene: -; j_gene: TRBJ1-2; v_gene: TRBV28; CDR3aa: CASTPGTGRGYTF; CDR3nt: TGTGCCAGCACCCCCGGTACAGGGAGAGGCTACACCTTC
abundance: -; d_gene: -; j_gene: TRBJ2-3; v_gene: TRBV7-7; CDR3aa: CASSLGRSDTQYF; CDR3nt: TGTGCTAGCAGCTTAGGCAGATCAGATACGCAGTATTTT
abundance: -; d_gene: -; j_gene: TRBJ1-4; v_gene: TRBV15; CDR3aa: CATSRDQRQTLFF; CDR3nt: TGTGCCACCAGCAGAGACCAACGACAGACACTGTTTTTT
abundance: -; d_gene: -; j_gene: TRBJ1-2; v_gene: TRBV18; CDR3aa: CASSRDTESYGYTF; CDR3nt: TGTGCCAGCTCACGGGACACCGAATCCTATGGCTACACCTTC
abundance: -; d_gene: TRBD1; j_gene: TRBJ2-3; v_gene: TRBV11-2; CDR3aa: CASSSGQHTDTQYF; CDR3nt: TGTGCCAGCAGCTCGGGACAGCACACAGATACGCAGTATTTT
abundance: few; d_gene: TRBD1; j_gene: TRBJ1-2; v_gene: TRBV6-6; CDR3aa: CASSTTGTGVGGYTF; CDR3nt: TGTGCCAGCAGCACTACCGGGACAGGGGTTGGTGGCTACACCTTC
abundance: -; d_gene: -; j_gene: TRBJ1-5; v_gene: TRBV6-5; CDR3aa: CASSRGVAANQPQHF; CDR3nt: TGTGCCAGCAGCCGGGGGGTGGCAGCAAATCAGCCCCAGCATTTT
abundance: -; d_gene: TRBD2; j_gene: TRBJ2-3; v_gene: TRBV19; CDR3aa: CASSITRSVGGPTDTQYF; CDR3nt: TGTGCCAGTAGTATAACCCGATCTGTGGGAGGGCCAACAGATACGCAGTATTTT
abundance: -; d_gene: -; j_gene: TRBJ1-1; v_gene: TRBV6-1; CDR3aa: CASRGLPNTEAFF; CDR3nt: TGTGCCAGCCGGGGACTGCCGAACACTGAAGCTTTCTTT
abundance: -; d_gene: -; j_gene: TRBJ1-5; v_gene: TRBV28; CDR3aa: CASSLVPPGSNQPQHF; CDR3nt: TGTGCCAGCAGTTTAGTCCCGCCGGGTAGCAATCAGCCCCAGCATTTT
abundance: -; d_gene: -; j_gene: TRBJ1-5; v_gene: TRBV28; CDR3aa: CASSLVIRREPQHF; CDR3nt: TGTGCCAGCAGTTTGGTAATTAGGAGAGAGCCCCAGCATTTT
abundance: -; d_gene: -; j_gene: TRBJ2-2; v_gene: TRBV19; CDR3aa: CASRRQVWGTGELFF; CDR3nt: TGTGCCAGTAGGAGACAGGTCTGGGGCACCGGGGAGCTGTTTTTT
abundance: -; d_gene: -; j_gene: TRBJ2-1; v_gene: TRBV6-6; CDR3aa: CASSYPPNSAKNEQFF; CDR3nt: TGTGCCAGCAGTTACCCCCCCAATAGCGCCAAAAATGAGCAGTTCTTC
abundance: -; d_gene: -; j_gene: TRBJ2-1; v_gene: TRBV19; CDR3aa: CASSMTRGLYNEQFF; CDR3nt: TGTGCCAGTAGTATGACGCGGGGACTGTACAATGAGCAGTTCTTC
abundance: -; d_gene: TRBD2; j_gene: TRBJ2-1; v_gene: TRBV18; CDR3aa: CASSSLAGGRNEQFF; CDR3nt: TGTGCCAGCTCATCCTTAGCGGGAGGCCGAAATGAGCAGTTCTTC
abundance: -; d_gene: -; j_gene: TRBJ1-1; v_gene: TRBV4-1; CDR3aa: CASSHRAFRGLNTEAFF; CDR3nt: TGCGCCAGCAGCCACCGAGCTTTCAGGGGACTGAACACTGAAGCTTTCTTT
abundance: -; d_gene: -; j_gene: TRBJ2-4; v_gene: TRBV27; CDR3aa: CASSSIAKNIQYF; CDR3nt: TGTGCCAGCAGTTCCATAGCCAAAAACATTCAGTACTTC
abundance: -; d_gene: TRBD2; j_gene: TRBJ2-5; v_gene: TRBV7-3; CDR3aa: CASSWGLAGTETQYF; CDR3nt: TGTGCCAGCAGCTGGGGTCTAGCGGGTACGGAGACCCAGTACTTC
abundance: -; d_gene: TRBD1; j_gene: TRBJ2-3; v_gene: TRBV19; CDR3aa: CASSASDRGRDTQYF; CDR3nt: TGTGCCAGTAGTGCTTCGGACAGGGGAAGAGATACGCAGTATTTT
abundance: -; d_gene: TRBD2; j_gene: TRBJ2-3; v_gene: TRBV5-1; CDR3aa: CASSRLAGGPGTDTQYF; CDR3nt: TGCGCCAGCAGCCGACTAGCGGGAGGGCCAGGGACAGATACGCAGTATTTT
abundance: -; d_gene: TRBD1; j_gene: TRBJ1-5; v_gene: TRBV6-1; CDR3aa: CASSEDRGLQPQHF; CDR3nt: TGTGCCAGCAGTGAAGACAGGGGTCTGCAGCCCCAGCATTTT
abundance: -; d_gene: -; j_gene: TRBJ2-5; v_gene: TRBV15; CDR3aa: CATSTGLETQYF; CDR3nt: TGTGCCACCAGTACAGGGCTAGAGACCCAGTACTTC